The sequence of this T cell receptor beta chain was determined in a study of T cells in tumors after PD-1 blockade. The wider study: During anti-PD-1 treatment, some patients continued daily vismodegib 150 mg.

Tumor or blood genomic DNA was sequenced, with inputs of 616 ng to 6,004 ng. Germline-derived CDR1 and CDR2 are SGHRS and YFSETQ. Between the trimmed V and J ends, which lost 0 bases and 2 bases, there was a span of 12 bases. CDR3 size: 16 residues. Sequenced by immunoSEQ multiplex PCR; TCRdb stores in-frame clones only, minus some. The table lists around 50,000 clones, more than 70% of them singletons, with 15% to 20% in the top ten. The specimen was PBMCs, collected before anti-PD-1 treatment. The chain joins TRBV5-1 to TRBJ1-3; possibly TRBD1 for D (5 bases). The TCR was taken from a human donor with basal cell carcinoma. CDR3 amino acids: CASSLDTGPPGNTIYF. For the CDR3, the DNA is TGCGCCAGCAGCTTGGATACGGGACCTCCTGGAAACACCATATATTTT. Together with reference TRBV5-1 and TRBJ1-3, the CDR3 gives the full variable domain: KAGVTQTPRYLIKTRGQQVTLSCSPISGHRSVSWYQQTPGQGLQFLFEYFSETQRNKGNFPGRFSGRQFSNSRSEMNVSTLELGDSALYLCASSLDTGPPGNTIYFGEGSWLTVV.